The 27 T cell receptor beta chains presented below share a single source sample, sequenced in a study of glioma-infiltrating T cells after dendritic cell vaccination. The method was immunoSEQ multiplex PCR; TCRdb's version includes in-frame clones alone and lacks a portion of them. The table records about 92,000 clones, 65% to 90% of them present only once. The material sequenced was blood, taken before dendritic cell vaccination. The receptor source for this set is a human donor with glioblastoma.

The genes are TRBV7-3 and TRBJ1-1; no definite D call. This CDR3 is 16 amino acids long. CDR1 and CDR2 from the germline V gene are SGHTA and FQGTGA. V was trimmed by 5 bases and J by 6 bases, leaving 22 bases between them. CDR3 nucleotides: TGTGCCAGCAGCCTAAATGTCGGAGGCGGTCGGTCTGAAGCTTTCTTT. The encoded protein is CASSLNVGGGRSEAFF.

This clone has more than one count but fewer than ten. The chain links TRBV7-9 to TRBJ1-4; D perhaps matches TRBD1 (5 bases). Trimming shortened V by 5 bases and J by 2 bases, and 9 bases separated the two germline ends. The CDR3 extends over 14 amino acids. In germline, CDR1 is SEHNR, CDR2 FQNEAQ (reference sequence). This CDR3 reads CASSPGLTNEKLFF. In nucleotides, the CDR3 is TGTGCCAGCAGCCCAGGGTTGACTAATGAAAAACTGTTTTTT.

This clone appeared a few times. This sequence joins TRBV7-9 and TRBJ1-6; 9 bases map to TRBD1. The CDR3 loop spans 16 amino acids. CDR1 is SEHNR, CDR2 FQNEAQ, per germline (reference sequence). J was trimmed by 10 bases and V by 0 bases; bases with no gene match: 7. The CDR3 DNA reads TGTGCCAGCAGCTTAGCGGGGGGACAGGGATTGTCACCCCTCCACTTT. It encodes CASSLAGGQGLSPLHF.

This clone was seen only a few times. The gene calls are TRBV7-9 and TRBJ2-7; weak D call: TRBD2 (6 bases). V was clipped by 2 bases and J by 0 bases, with 11 bases between them. The length of the CDR3 is 15 residues. Germline assignment: CDR1 SEHNR and CDR2 FQNEAQ (reference sequence). CDR3 nucleotide sequence: TGTGCCAGCAGCTTATTAGGCGGGATCTCCTACGAGCAGTACTTC. Translated: CASSLLGGISYEQYF.

The rearrangement links TRBV5-4 to TRBJ1-1; 8 positions match TRBD1. The CDR3 extends over 15 amino acids. J lost 4 bases, V lost 4 bases, and 9 bases had no gene match. Looked up from germline, CDR1 is SGHNT and CDR2 is YYREEE (reference sequence). DNA of the CDR3: TGTGCCAGCAGCGGAAGTGACAGGGGAGGCACTGAAGCTTTCTTT. This encodes CASSGSDRGGTEAFF. The entire variable domain, with the rest obtained from reference TRBV5-4 and TRBJ1-1, is as follows: ETGVTQSPTHLIKTRGQQVTLRCSSQSGHNTVSWYQQALGQGPQFIFQYYREEENGRGNFPPRFSGLQFPNYSSELNVNALELDDSALYLCASSGSDRGGTEAFFGQGTRLTVV.

The chain uses TRBV5-1 and TRBJ2-5; no firm D call. The germline CDR1 and CDR2 sequences are SGHRS and YFSETQ. V lost 4 bases, J lost 4 bases, and 11 bases lay in between. The CDR3 has 13 residues. CDR3 protein: CASSVDPGETQYF. CDR3 sequence (DNA): TGCGCCAGCAGCGTGGATCCGGGAGAGACCCAGTACTTC.

The V and J genes are TRBV9 and TRBJ2-7; TRBD2 agrees at 8 bases. This CDR3 spans 14 amino acids. V lost 0 bases, J lost 6 bases, and 5 bases stayed unmatched. The germline gives CDR1 SGDLS, CDR2 YYNGEE. The CDR3 reads CASSVAGGPREQYF. CDR3 in DNA: TGTGCCAGCAGCGTAGCGGGAGGGCCCCGCGAGCAGTACTTC. The variable domain in full, completed from reference TRBV9 and TRBJ2-7, reads DSGVTQTPKHLITATGQRVTLRCSPRSGDLSVYWYQQSLDQGLQFLIQYYNGEERAKGNILERFSAQQFPDLHSELNLSSLELGDSALYFCASSVAGGPREQYFGPGTRLTVT.

This chain connects TRBV19 to TRBJ2-7; 13 bases are a match to TRBD2. CDR3 size: 15 residues. The germline CDR1 and CDR2 sequences are LNHDA and SQIVND (reference sequence). With V trimmed by 6 bases and J by 3 bases, 5 bases remained unmatched. This CDR3 reads CASREGLAGVYEQYF. The CDR3 DNA follows: TGTGCCAGTAGAGAAGGACTAGCGGGAGTCTACGAGCAGTACTTC.

The V call is TRBV9, the J call TRBJ2-3; tentative D call: TRBD2 (6 bases). V lost 7 bases and J lost 0, with 27 bases in between. In germline, CDR1 is SGDLS, CDR2 YYNGEE. The length of the CDR3 is 19 residues. The CDR3 region is CASAVKGTSPWTSTDTQYF. CDR3 coding DNA: TGTGCCAGCGCGGTCAAGGGGACTTCTCCCTGGACTAGCACAGATACGCAGTATTTT.

The chain uses TRBV5-1 and TRBJ2-5; 7 bases line up with TRBD2. The CDR3 loop spans 13 amino acids. Germline V gene sequence: CDR1 SGHRS, CDR2 YFSETQ. V gave up 0 bases and J gave up 5 bases; unmatched junction bases: 1. This CDR3 is CASSLGGSETQYF. Here the CDR3 DNA reads TGCGCCAGCAGCTTGGGCGGGAGTGAGACCCAGTACTTC.

The chain links TRBV6-5 to TRBJ2-6; D gene ambiguous. Deletions cut 0 bases from V and 0 bases from J, with 6 bases between. The CDR3 sequence is 16 residues long. Germline V gene sequence: CDR1 MNHEY, CDR2 SVGAGI. The CDR3 DNA reads as TGTGCCAGCAGTTACTCCCAGGACTCTGGGGCCAACGTCCTGACTTTC. It translates to CASSYSQDSGANVLTF.

The chain has TRBV28 and TRBJ1-5; D uncertain. CDR1 and CDR2 (germline): MDHEN, SYDVKM. V gave up 4 bases and J gave up 6 bases, with 10 bases separating them. The CDR3 covers 13 residues. CDR3 region: CASSSQLRQPQHF. The CDR3 DNA is TGTGCCAGCAGTTCCCAACTCCGTCAGCCCCAGCATTTT.

Only one count was recorded for this clone. The chain joins TRBV7-3 to TRBJ2-3; D is possibly TRBD2 (6 bases). Between the trimmed V and J ends, which lost 9 bases and 2 bases, there was a span of 18 bases. Germline values: CDR1 SGHTA, CDR2 FQGTGA. CDR3 length equals 15 residues. For the CDR3, the DNA is TGTGCCAGTACATCTGGGGGGAGGCCCACAGATACGCAGTATTTT. Its translation: CASTSGGRPTDTQYF.

The V call is TRBV7-3, the J call TRBJ2-1, with a tentative D call TRBD1 (5 bases). Trimming shortened V by 3 bases and J by 0 bases, and 9 bases separated the two germline ends. Germline CDR1 and CDR2: SGHTA and FQGTGA. This CDR3 is built from 15 residues. This chain's CDR3 is CASSFQGSSYNEQFF. The CDR3 DNA reads as TGTGCCAGCAGCTTTCAGGGTAGCTCCTACAATGAGCAGTTCTTC.

This clone has only one observation. This sequence joins TRBV7-8 and TRBJ2-3; 8 bases line up with TRBD2. CDR1 SGHVS and CDR2 FQNEAQ come from the germline V gene. CDR3 size: 15 residues. With V trimmed by 4 bases and J by 2 bases, 5 bases remained unmatched. CDR3 in amino acids: CASSSLAGLTDTQYF. Written as DNA, the CDR3 is TGTGCCAGCAGCTCTCTAGCGGGCCTCACAGATACGCAGTATTTT.

This clone appeared once. The V call is TRBV28, the J call TRBJ1-4, with D unresolved. The ends were cut back, 2 bases at V and 8 bases at J, with 12 bases in the middle. The CDR3 contains 14 residues. The germline V gene encodes CDR1 MDHEN and CDR2 SYDVKM. CDR3 DNA sequence: TGTGCCAGCAGTTTACTGGCCAACTACGAAAAACTGTTTTTT. Translated, it gives CASSLLANYEKLFF.

The genes are TRBV27 and TRBJ2-1, with D perhaps TRBD2 (8 bases). This CDR3 region has 15 residues. Trimming stripped 3 bases from V and 8 bases from J, with 17 bases between. CDR1 is MNHEY, CDR2 SMNVEV, per germline (reference sequence). The chain's CDR3 is CASSFTGTAGDEQFF. The CDR3 region has the DNA TGTGCCAGCAGTTTCACCGGGACAGCGGGAGATGAGCAGTTCTTC.

The chain carries TRBV28 and TRBJ1-1; maybe TRBD1 (5 bases). Trimming stripped 6 bases from V and 1 base from J, with 12 bases between. CDR3 length: 14 amino acids. Germline assignment: CDR1 MDHEN and CDR2 SYDVKM. CDR3 amino acids: CASRVTVRNTEAFF. The CDR3 DNA reads as TGTGCCAGCAGGGTGACAGTGAGGAACACTGAAGCTTTCTTT.

This clone showed up just once. The chain joins TRBV28 to TRBJ2-3; tentative D call: TRBD1 (6 bases). The germline V and J ends were trimmed by 2 bases and 2 bases, with 14 bases remaining between them. CDR1 is MDHEN and CDR2 is SYDVKM in the germline V gene. The CDR3 covers 16 residues. This chain's CDR3 is CASSLEAGVATDTQYF. The CDR3 coding sequence is TGTGCCAGCAGTTTAGAGGCAGGGGTGGCCACAGATACGCAGTATTTT.

The chain combines TRBV6-5 with TRBJ1-6; D is unresolved. Trimming stripped 6 bases from V and 0 bases from J, with 12 bases between. The V gene's germline CDR1 is MNHEY and CDR2 SVGAGI. The CDR3 runs to 16 residues. CDR3 region: CASRYQRSSYNSPLHF. DNA for the CDR3: TGTGCCAGCAGATACCAGCGGAGCTCCTATAATTCACCCCTCCACTTT.

V gene TRBV18 combines with J gene TRBJ1-2, with D hard to call. Germline CDR1 and CDR2: KGHSH and LQKENI. V was trimmed by 3 bases and J by 2 bases, leaving 10 bases between them. The CDR3 runs to 14 residues. CDR3 DNA sequence: TGTGCCAGCTCACCTTCGAGGGAAAACTATGGCTACACCTTC. This sequence encodes CASSPSRENYGYTF.

This chain links TRBV28 with TRBJ1-2; perhaps TRBD1 as D (6 bases). The germline CDR1 and CDR2 sequences are MDHEN and SYDVKM. The CDR3 loop spans 14 amino acids. With 6 bases removed from V and 0 bases from J, the gap between germline ends came to 11 bases. CDR3 amino acids: CASSTGKPNYGYTF. CDR3 DNA sequence: TGTGCCAGCAGCACAGGGAAGCCTAACTATGGCTACACCTTC.

V usage is TRBV7-2 and J usage is TRBJ2-7; possible D gene TRBD2, 6 bases. The CDR3 extends over 15 amino acids. Trimming cost V 4 bases and J 3 bases, with 16 bases left between them. Germline assignment: CDR1 SGHTA and CDR2 FQGNSA. The CDR3 bases are TGTGCCAGCAGCTCCCGGGGGTCCTCTCTCTACGAGCAGTACTTC. This sequence encodes CASSSRGSSLYEQYF.

This chain links TRBV10-3 with TRBJ2-5; D remains unclear. This CDR3 contains 12 residues. The germline V gene has CDR1 ENHRY and CDR2 SYGVKD. The V end lost 2 bases, the J end lost 3 bases, and 4 bases lay between the germline ends. CDR3 amino acids: CAISEQEETQYF. The CDR3 DNA is TGTGCCATCAGTGAGCAGGAAGAGACCCAGTACTTC.

The rearrangement joins TRBV28 to TRBJ1-2; 7 nucleotides match TRBD1. The CDR3 length is 16 residues. V lost 4 bases, J lost 5 bases, and 13 bases stayed unmatched. The germline gives CDR1 MDHEN, CDR2 SYDVKM. The CDR3 loop reads CASSSPRDSTTYGYTF. The CDR3 DNA is TGTGCCAGCAGTTCTCCTAGGGACAGTACAACATATGGCTACACCTTC.

This chain links TRBV2 with TRBJ1-3; D unclear. Germline values: CDR1 SNHLY, CDR2 FYNNEI. This CDR3 is built from 15 residues. The CDR3: CSSTREGLSGNTIYF. In DNA form, the CDR3 reads TGTTCATCAACAAGGGAGGGCCTCTCTGGAAACACCATATATTTT.

V gene TRBV5-1 combines with J gene TRBJ2-3; no firm D call. This CDR3 spans 12 amino acids. V lost 7 bases, J lost 4 bases, and 10 bases lay in between. The V gene's germline CDR1 is SGHRS and CDR2 YFSETQ. The CDR3 DNA reads as TGCGCCAGCGGGTTAGAGGCAGATACGCAGTATTTT. Translation: CASGLEADTQYF.